The 4 T cell receptor beta chains in this list originate from one sample, sequenced in a study of tumor-infiltrating lymphocytes in primary liver carcinoma. Germline DNA was also extracted, with blood RNA taken from unsorted whole blood. From approximately 490 ng total RNA, TCR beta cDNA was generated with a primer in the constant region. ARM-PCR, slightly modified, supplied the TCR beta libraries through three nested multiplex PCR rounds. TRBV1-TRBV30 forward primers and a C-beta reverse primer were used in the first two PCR rounds, which each ran for around 11 cycles. TCRdb fed the multiplex PCR reads into MiXCR, producing one record per CDR3 protein. The table includes fewer than 400,000 distinct CDR3 sequences, around three fifths detected once. The specimen sequenced was peripheral blood. The source of these receptors is a woman in her twenties or thirties with primary liver carcinoma and hepatitis B virus infection.

Many counts were recorded for this clonotype. V and J are TRBV6-5 and TRBJ1-1; no definite D call. Germline V gene lookup returns CDR1 MNHEY and CDR2 SVGAGI. V lost 5 bases to trimming and J lost 0 bases, with 7 bases between them. The CDR3 length is 13 residues. The CDR3 here is CASSSWVNTEAFF. The CDR3 DNA sequence: TGTGCCAGCAGTAGTTGGGTGAACACTGAAGCTTTCTTT.

Worth noting for this clonotype: A much larger clonotype is one base distant, so this may be a read error. V is TRBV5-5 and J is TRBJ2-3; TRBD1 matches at 7 bases. The CDR3 loop spans 14 amino acids. Germline CDR1 reads SGHKS; CDR2 reads YYEKEE (reference sequence). J was trimmed by 5 bases and V by 6 bases; bases with no gene match: 9. CDR3 DNA sequence: TGTGCCAGCAACTCAGGGGGTGCGGGAGATACGCAGTATTTT. It yields the protein CASNSGGAGDTQYF.

This clonotype was observed a handful of times. The CDR3 here is CASSYGASRAFF. The CDR3 DNA sequence: TGTGCCAGCAGTTACGGAGCCTCTAGGGCTTTCTTT. The genes are TRBV6-2 or TRBV6-3 and TRBJ1-1, with D unresolved. Trimming took off 2 bases at V and 11 bases at J, with 12 bases between the two ends. This CDR3 spans 12 amino acids. Germline V CDR1 and CDR2: MNHEY, SVGEGT.

About this clonotype: At one end, the junction sequence differs from germline, possibly due to a read error. The V call is TRBV11-1, the J call TRBJ2-7; D uncertain. Germline V gene data show CDR1 as SGHAT and CDR2 as FQDESV (reference sequence). The CDR3 covers 14 residues. The CDR3 here is CTSSKGPYKYEQYF. CDR3 DNA sequence: TGTACCAGCAGCAAAGGACCGTATAAGTACGAGCAGTACTTC. Combining the CDR3 with reference TRBV11-1 and TRBJ2-7 gives the whole variable domain EAEVAQSPRYKITEKSQAVAFWCDPISGHATLYWYRQILGQGPELLVQFQDESVVDDSQLPKDRFSAERLKGVDSTLKIQPAELGDSAMYLCTSSKGPYKYEQYFGPGTRLTVT.